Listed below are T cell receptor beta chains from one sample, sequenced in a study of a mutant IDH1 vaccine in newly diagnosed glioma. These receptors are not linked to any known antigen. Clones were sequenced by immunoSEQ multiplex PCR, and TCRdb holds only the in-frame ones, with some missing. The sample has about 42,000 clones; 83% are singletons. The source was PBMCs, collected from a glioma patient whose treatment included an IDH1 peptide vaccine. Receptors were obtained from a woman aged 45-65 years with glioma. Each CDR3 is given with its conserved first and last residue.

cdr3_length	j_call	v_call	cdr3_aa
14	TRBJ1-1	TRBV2	CASRGGGQEVGAFF
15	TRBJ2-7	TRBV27	CASSLSAAGDYEQYF
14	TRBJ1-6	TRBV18	CASSEAKDTHPLHF
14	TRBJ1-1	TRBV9	CASRPGGGNTEAFF
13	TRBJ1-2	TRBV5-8	CASSLGPNYGYTF
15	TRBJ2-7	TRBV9	CASSGSGTGTYEQYF
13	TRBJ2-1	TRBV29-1	CSVEGTLYNEQFF
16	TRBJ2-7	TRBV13	CASSPVGPGGRDEQYF
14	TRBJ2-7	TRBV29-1	CSVDGTGGIYEQYF
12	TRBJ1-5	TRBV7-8	CASSLRYQPQHF
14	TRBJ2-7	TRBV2	CASSRPYLAYEQYF
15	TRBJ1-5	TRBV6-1	CASSDTGRPKEPQHF
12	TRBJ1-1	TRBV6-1	CASRAGSAEAFF
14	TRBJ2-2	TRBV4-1	CASRDREDTGELFF
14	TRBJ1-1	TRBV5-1	CASSLQWMNTEAFF
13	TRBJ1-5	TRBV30	CAWSASGDQPQHF
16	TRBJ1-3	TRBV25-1	CASSDGGTGRGNTIYF
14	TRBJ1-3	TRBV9	CASSVGQGRNTIYF
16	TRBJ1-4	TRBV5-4	CASSAGTGGDNEKLFF
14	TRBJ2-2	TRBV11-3	CASSPGQGTGELFF
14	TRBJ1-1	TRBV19	CASTLVHRATEAFF
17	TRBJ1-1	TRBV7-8	CASSLRRGAREVGEAFF
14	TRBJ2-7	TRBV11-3	CASSLRTSSDEQYF
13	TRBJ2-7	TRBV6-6	CASSLPASYEQYF
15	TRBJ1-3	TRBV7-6	CASSLDSNSGNTIYF
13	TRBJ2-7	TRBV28	CASSEGGPYEQYF
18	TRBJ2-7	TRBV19	CASSLTIAGGTLSYEQYF
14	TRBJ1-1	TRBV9	CASSPGASPGEAFF
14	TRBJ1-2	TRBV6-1	CASSSFQGNYGYTF
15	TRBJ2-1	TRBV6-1	CASSVIAGGYNEQFF
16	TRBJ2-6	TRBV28	CASSNTGNPGANVLTF
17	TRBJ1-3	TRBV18	CASSHGRAILGGNTIYF
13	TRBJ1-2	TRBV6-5	CASSSQGLYGYTF
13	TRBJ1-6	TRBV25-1	CASSNSDNSPLHF
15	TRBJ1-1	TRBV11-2	CASSLTGTENTEAFF
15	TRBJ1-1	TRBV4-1	CASSLRTAGDTEAFF
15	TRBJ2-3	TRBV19	CASSIRVGGVDTQYF
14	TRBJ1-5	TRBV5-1	CASSLVPGNQPQHF
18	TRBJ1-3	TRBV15	CATSRDSSYRGPGNTIYF
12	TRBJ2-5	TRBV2	CAGSFSTETQYF
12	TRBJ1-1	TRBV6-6	CASSGDRGEAFF
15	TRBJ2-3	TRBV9	CASSVGGFGTDTQYF
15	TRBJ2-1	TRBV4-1	CASSPYMSSYNEQFF
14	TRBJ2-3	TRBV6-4	CASSDEGDTDTQYF
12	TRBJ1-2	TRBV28	CATTGTDGGYTF
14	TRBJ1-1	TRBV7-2	CASSLARTVTEAFF
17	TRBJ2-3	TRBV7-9	CASSFPGTDQHTDTQYF
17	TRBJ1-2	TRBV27	CASSPDLGEGLNYGYTF
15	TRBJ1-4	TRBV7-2	CASSPTGRGDEKLFF
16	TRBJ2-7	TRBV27	CASSSLDRGYPYEQYF
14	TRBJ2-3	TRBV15	CATSSRTNTDTQYF
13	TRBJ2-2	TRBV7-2	CASSLRGPGELFF
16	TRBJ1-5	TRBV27	CASSLHGNISNQPQHF
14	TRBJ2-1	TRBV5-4	CASSLLQNYNEQFF
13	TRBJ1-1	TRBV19	CASSIGQNTEAFF
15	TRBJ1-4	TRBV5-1	CASSWTGTTNEKLFF
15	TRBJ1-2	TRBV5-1	CASKSGQGYNYGYTF
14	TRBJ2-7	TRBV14	CASSLGQGIYEQYF
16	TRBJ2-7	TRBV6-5	CASSYSRGQGISEQYF